These 8 T cell receptor beta chains were all obtained from the same sample, sequenced in a study of T cell repertoires in cytomegalovirus infection. TCRdb processed the reads anew with MiXCR; each CDR3 protein has one entry. Of about 490,000 distinct CDR3 sequences listed, around 27% are singletons. The sample comprised PBMCs. All receptors come from a human donor in good health (CMV status not recorded). Some clones in this sample may be carry-over from other donors' samples.

The V call is TRBV18, the J call TRBJ2-5; a weak D match, TRBD1 (5 bases). The CDR3 contains 13 residues. The germline V gene has CDR1 KGHSH and CDR2 LQKENI. Trimming pared 8 bases from V and 2 bases from J, leaving 12 bases between. CDR3 DNA sequence: TGTGCCAGCCTAAGGGGCGGACAAGAGACCCAGTACTTC. This sequence encodes CASLRGGQETQYF.

This clonotype was observed a handful of times. The chain employs TRBV14 and TRBJ2-7; D possibly corresponds to TRBD2 (6 bases). The CDR3 totals 16 residues. CDR1 is SGHDN and CDR2 is FVKESK in the germline V gene. V was trimmed by 4 bases and J by 6 bases, leaving 22 bases between them. Written as DNA, the CDR3 is TGTGCCAGCAGCCTCGTCGGGGCTGGGGACTCCACCGAGCAGTACTTC. This translates into CASSLVGAGDSTEQYF.

This clonotype showed up just a few times. The chain employs TRBV7-9 and TRBJ2-1; 10 nucleotides agree with TRBD1. The germline V gene has CDR1 SEHNR and CDR2 FQNEAQ (reference sequence). This CDR3 has 16 amino acids. J lost 6 bases, V lost 3 bases, and 8 bases had no gene match. In DNA, the CDR3 is TGTGCCAGCAGCTTTACAGGACAGGGGGGTGGCAATGAGCAGTTCTTC. This gives the protein CASSFTGQGGGNEQFF.

The CDR3 protein is CASSLKSTYEQYV. The CDR3 region has the DNA TGTGCCAGCAGTTTAAAGTCGACCTACGAGCAGTACGTC. The V and J genes are TRBV6-6 and TRBJ2-7; D is unclear. Between the trimmed V and J ends, which lost 4 bases and 2 bases, there was a span of 9 bases. The germline V gene has CDR1 MNHNY and CDR2 SVGAGI (reference sequence). The CDR3 contains 13 residues.

On this clonotype itself: A much larger clone lies one base from this, so it may be a read error. V gene TRBV7-2 combines with J gene TRBJ2-5; TRBD2 aligns across 9 bases. The V gene end was trimmed by 0 bases and the J gene end by 6 bases; junction bases not matched to a gene: 8. Per germline, CDR1 SGHTA and CDR2 FQGNSA. This CDR3 is built from 16 residues. CDR3 DNA: TGTGCCAGCAGCTTAGCGCCTAGCGGGATATTAAAGACCCAGTACTTC. Residues: CASSLAPSGILKTQYF.

The rearrangement uses TRBV24-1 and TRBJ1-2, with D perhaps TRBD1 (5 bases). Deletions cut 2 bases from V and 5 bases from J, with 17 bases between. The CDR3 spans 16 residues. Germline assignment: CDR1 KGHDR and CDR2 SFDVKD. CDR3 bases: TGTGCCACCAGTGATTCAAACCAGGGACGGAATTATGGCTACACCTTC. Translated, it gives CATSDSNQGRNYGYTF.

The chain employs TRBV20-1 and TRBJ1-5, with D maybe TRBD1 (5 bases). CDR1 is DFQATT and CDR2 is SNEGSKA in the germline V gene (reference sequence). This CDR3 comprises 12 residues. CDR3: CAPGQGSQPQHF. The CDR3 DNA follows: TGCGCCCCGGGCCAGGGAAGTCAGCCCCAGCATTTT.

This clonotype was counted many times. The V gene is TRBV28, the J gene TRBJ2-3; D is unresolved. The V and J ends lost 4 bases and 3 bases respectively, with 5 bases between them. This CDR3 is built from 12 residues. Germline CDR1 and CDR2: MDHEN and SYDVKM. CDR3: CASSSQTDTQYF. The CDR3 DNA reads as TGTGCCAGCAGTTCGCAGACAGATACGCAGTATTTT.